Sequencing of this T cell receptor (beta chain) was carried out in a study of cytomegalovirus exposure and HLA in healthy donors. Between the trimmed V and J ends, which lost 0 bases and 0 bases, there was a span of 7 bases. The CDR3 is 15 residues long. Germline loops: CDR1 MNHEY, CDR2 SVGAGI. Study-wide points: Later on, an analysis showed TCR association rates differing by HLA locus, with DRB1 the most and HLA-C the fewest.

This clone was detected a few times. Its specificity is not known. The PCR used 60 Vbeta and 13 Jbeta primers. The method was immunoSEQ multiplex PCR; TCRdb's version includes in-frame clones alone and lacks a portion of them. The sample carries about 160,000 clones, under 85% recorded once. Material for sequencing was PBMCs. The V call is TRBV6-5, the J call TRBJ2-3, with a possible D match to TRBD2 (5 bases). The sequence derives from a young woman in good health and CMV-seronegative. The CDR3 nucleotides are TGTGCCAGCAGTTACTCGTCGGGGAGCACAGATACGCAGTATTTT. Translation gives CASSYSSGSTDTQYF.